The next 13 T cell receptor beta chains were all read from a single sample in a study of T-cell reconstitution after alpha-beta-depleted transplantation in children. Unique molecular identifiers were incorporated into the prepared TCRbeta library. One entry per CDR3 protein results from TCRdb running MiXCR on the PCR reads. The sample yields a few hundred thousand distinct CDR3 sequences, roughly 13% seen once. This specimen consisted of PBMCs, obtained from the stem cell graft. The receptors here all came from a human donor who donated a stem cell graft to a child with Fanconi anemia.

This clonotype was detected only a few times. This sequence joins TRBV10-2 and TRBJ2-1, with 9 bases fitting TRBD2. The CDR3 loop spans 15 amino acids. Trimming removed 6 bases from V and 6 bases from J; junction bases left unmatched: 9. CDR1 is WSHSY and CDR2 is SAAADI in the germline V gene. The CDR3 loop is CASRNSGRSVNEQFF. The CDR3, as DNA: TGCGCCAGCAGGAATAGCGGGAGAAGTGTCAATGAGCAGTTCTTC.

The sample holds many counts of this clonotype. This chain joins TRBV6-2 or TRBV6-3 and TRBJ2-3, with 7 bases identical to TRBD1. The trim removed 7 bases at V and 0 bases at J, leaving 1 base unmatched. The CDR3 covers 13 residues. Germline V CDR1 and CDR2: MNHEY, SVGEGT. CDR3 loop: CASNRGSTDTQYF. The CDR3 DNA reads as TGTGCCAGCAACAGGGGAAGCACAGATACGCAGTATTTT.

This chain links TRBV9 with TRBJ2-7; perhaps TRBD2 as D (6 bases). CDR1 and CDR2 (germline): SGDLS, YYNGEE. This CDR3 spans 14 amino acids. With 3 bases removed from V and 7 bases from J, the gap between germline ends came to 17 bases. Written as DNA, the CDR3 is TGTGCCAGCAGCGGGCGGACCTTCGGAGGGGAGCAGTACTTC. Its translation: CASSGRTFGGEQYF. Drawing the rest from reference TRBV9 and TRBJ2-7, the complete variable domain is DSGVTQTPKHLITATGQRVTLRCSPRSGDLSVYWYQQSLDQGLQFLIQYYNGEERAKGNILERFSAQQFPDLHSELNLSSLELGDSALYFCASSGRTFGGEQYFGPGTRLTVT.

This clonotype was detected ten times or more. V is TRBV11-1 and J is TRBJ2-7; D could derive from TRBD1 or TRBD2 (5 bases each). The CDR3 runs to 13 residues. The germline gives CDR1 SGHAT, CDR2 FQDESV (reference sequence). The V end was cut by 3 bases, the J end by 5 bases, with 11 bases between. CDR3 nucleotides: TGTGCCAGCAGCTTCGAGGGGAGTCACGAGCAGTACGTC. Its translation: CASSFEGSHEQYV.

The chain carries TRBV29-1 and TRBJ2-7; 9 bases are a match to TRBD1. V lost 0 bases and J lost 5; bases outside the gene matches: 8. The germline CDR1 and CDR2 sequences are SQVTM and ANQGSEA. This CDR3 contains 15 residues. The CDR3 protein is CSVEDTGQGTDEQYF. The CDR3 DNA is TGCAGCGTTGAAGATACGGGACAGGGTACAGACGAGCAGTACTTC.

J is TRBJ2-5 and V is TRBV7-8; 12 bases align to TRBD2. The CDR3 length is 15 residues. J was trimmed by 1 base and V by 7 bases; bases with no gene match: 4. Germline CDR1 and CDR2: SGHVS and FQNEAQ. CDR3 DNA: TGTGCCAGCACCCGGACTAGCGGGGCCCAAGAGACCCAGTACTTC. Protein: CASTRTSGAQETQYF.

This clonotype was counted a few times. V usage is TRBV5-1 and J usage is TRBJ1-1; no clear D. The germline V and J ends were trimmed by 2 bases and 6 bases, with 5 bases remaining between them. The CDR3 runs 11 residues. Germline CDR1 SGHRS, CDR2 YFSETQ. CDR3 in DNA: TGCGCCAGCAGCTTCGGCTCTGAAGCTTTCTTT. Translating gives CASSFGSEAFF. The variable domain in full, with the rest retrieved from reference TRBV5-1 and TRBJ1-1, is KAGVTQTPRYLIKTRGQQVTLSCSPISGHRSVSWYQQTPGQGLQFLFEYFSETQRNKGNFPGRFSGRQFSNSRSEMNVSTLELGDSALYLCASSFGSEAFFGQGTRLTVV.

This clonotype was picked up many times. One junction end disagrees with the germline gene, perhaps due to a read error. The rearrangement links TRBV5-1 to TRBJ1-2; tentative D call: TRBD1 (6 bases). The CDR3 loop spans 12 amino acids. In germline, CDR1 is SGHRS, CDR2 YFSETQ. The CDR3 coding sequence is TGTGCCAGCAGTCTCGGACAGTATGGCTACACCTTC. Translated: CASSLGQYGYTF. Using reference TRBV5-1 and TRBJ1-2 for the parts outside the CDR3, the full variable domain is KAGVTQTPRYLIKTRGQQVTLSCSPISGHRSVSWYQQTPGQGLQFLFEYFSETQRNKGNFPGRFSGRQFSNSRSEMNVSTLELGDSALYLCASSLGQYGYTFGSGTRLTVV.

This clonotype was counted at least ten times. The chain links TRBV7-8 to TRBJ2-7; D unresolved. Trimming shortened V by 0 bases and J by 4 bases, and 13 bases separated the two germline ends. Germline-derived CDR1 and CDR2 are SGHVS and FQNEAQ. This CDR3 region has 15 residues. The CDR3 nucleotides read TGTGCCAGCAGCTTAGCGGCCCCGGGCCAATACGAGCAGTACGTC. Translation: CASSLAAPGQYEQYV.

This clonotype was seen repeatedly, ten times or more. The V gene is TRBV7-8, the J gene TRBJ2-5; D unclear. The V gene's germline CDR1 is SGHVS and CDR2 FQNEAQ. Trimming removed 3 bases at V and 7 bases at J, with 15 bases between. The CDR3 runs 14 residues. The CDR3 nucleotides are TGTGCCAGCAGCTTCTCGGACGGTTTAGGGACCCAGTACTTC. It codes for CASSFSDGLGTQYF.

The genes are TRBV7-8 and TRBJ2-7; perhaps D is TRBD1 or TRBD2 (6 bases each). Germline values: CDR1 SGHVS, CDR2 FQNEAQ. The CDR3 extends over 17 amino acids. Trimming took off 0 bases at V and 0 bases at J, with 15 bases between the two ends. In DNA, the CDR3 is TGTGCCAGCAGCTTAGCGGGAACGGGGGCCAACTCCTACGAGCAGTACTTC. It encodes CASSLAGTGANSYEQYF.

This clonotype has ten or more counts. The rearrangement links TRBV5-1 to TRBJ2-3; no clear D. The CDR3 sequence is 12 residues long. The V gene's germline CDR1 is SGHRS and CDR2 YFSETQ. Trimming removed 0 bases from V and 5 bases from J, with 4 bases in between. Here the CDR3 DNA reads TGCGCCAGCAGCTTGGCCGAAGATACGCAGTATTTT. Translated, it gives CASSLAEDTQYF.

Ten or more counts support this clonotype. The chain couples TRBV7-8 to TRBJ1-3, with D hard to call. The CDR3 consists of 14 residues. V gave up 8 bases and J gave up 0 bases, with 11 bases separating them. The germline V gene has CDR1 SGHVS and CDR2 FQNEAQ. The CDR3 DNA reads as TGTGCCAGCTCACTACAGATCTCTGGAAACACCATATATTTT. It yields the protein CASSLQISGNTIYF.